This T cell receptor beta chain was obtained from a study of OX40 agonist ivuxolimab in advanced cancers. The trim removed 7 bases at V and 0 bases at J, leaving 12 bases unmatched. The CDR3 consists of 17 residues. Looked up from germline, CDR1 is SGDLS and CDR2 is YYNGEE. Only in-frame clones appear in the TCRdb table, and some are missing; sequencing was by immunoSEQ multiplex PCR. The table includes 25,000 to 30,000 clones, approximately 84% detected once. This clone was found a few times. Enrollment shut out patients with autoimmune disease history or systemic immunosuppression. This sequence originates from an adult with an advanced solid tumor such as melanoma, head and neck, liver or kidney cancer. The starting material was CD4+ or CD8+ T cells sorted from blood, obtained in a trial of the OX40 agonist ivuxolimab. The rearrangement uses TRBV9 and TRBJ1-1; 10 bases are shared with TRBD1. The CDR3 spells CASSTTGTGALNTEAFF. The DNA for the CDR3 is TGTGCCAGCTCCACGACTGGGACAGGGGCCCTGAACACTGAAGCTTTCTTT.